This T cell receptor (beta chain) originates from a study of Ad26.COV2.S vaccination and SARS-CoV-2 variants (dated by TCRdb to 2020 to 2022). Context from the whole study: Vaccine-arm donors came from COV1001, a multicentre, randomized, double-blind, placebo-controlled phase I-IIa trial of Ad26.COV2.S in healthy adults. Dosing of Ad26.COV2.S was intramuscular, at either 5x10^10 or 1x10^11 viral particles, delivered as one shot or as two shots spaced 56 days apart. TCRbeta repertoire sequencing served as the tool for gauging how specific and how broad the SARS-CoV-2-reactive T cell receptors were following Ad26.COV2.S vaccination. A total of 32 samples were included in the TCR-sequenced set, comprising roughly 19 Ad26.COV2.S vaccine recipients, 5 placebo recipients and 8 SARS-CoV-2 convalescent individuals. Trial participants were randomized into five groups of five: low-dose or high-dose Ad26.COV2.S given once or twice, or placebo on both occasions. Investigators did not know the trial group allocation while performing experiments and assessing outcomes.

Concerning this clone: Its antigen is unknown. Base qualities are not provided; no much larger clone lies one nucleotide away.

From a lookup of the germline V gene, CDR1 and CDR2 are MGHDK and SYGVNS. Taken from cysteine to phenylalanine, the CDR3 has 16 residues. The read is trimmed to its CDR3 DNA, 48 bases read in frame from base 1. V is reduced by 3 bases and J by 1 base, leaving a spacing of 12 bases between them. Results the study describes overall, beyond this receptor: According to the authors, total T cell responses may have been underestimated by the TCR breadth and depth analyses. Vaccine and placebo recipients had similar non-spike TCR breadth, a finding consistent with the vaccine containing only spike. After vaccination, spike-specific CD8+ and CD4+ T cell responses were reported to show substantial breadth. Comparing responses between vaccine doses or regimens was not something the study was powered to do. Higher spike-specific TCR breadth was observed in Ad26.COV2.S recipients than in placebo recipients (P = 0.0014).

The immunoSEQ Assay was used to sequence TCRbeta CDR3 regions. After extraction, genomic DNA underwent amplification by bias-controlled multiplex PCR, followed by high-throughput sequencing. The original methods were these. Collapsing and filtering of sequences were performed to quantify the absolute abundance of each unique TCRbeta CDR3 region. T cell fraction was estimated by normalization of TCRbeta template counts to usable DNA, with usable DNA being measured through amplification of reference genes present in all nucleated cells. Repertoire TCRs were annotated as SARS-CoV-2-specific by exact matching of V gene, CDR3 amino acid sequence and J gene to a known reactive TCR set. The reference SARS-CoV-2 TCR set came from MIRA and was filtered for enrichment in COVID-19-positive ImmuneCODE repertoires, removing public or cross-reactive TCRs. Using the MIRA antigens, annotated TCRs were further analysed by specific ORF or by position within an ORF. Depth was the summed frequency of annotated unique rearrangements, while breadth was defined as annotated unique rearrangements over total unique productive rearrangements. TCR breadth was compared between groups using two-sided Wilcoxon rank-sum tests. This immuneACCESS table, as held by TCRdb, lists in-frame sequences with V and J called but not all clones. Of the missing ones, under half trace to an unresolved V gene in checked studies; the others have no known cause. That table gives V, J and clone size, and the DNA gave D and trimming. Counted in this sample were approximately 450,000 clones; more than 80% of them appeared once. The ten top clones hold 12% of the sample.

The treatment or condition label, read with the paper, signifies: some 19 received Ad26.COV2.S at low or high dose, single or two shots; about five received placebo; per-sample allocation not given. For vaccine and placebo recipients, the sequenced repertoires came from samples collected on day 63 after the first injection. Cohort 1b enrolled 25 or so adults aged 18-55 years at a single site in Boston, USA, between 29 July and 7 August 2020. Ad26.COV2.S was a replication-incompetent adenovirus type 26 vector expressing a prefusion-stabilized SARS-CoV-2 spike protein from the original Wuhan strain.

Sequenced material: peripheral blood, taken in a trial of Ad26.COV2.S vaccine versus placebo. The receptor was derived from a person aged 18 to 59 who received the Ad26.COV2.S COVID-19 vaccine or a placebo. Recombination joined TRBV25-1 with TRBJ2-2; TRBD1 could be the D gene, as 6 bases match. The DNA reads TGTGCCAGCAGTGACCCAACGGGACAGAACACCGGGGAGCTGTTTTTT. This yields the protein CASSDPTGQNTGELFF. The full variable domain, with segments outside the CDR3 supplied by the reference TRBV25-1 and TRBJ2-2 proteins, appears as EADIYQTPRYLVIGTGKKITLECSQTMGHDKMYWYQQDPGMELHLIHYSYGVNSTEKGDLSSESTVSRIRTEHFPLTLESARPSHTSQYLCASSDPTGQNTGELFFGEGSRLTVL.